This paragraph covers one T cell receptor beta chain sequence. Antigen unknown. The protocol was immunoSEQ multiplex PCR, while the TCRdb copy is restricted to in-frame clones and leaves out a portion. The data contain over 40,000 clones, 80% of them singletons. The record originates from a study of OX40 agonist ivuxolimab in advanced cancers. General study points: At 0.1 to 3.0 mg/kg and by week 6, CD4+ and CD8+ T cells in the blood had expanded clonally.

Blood sampling took place at baseline, cycle 4 day 1, and cycle 7 day 1. The receptor was isolated from an adult with an advanced solid tumor such as melanoma, head and neck, liver or kidney cancer. Specimen: CD4+ or CD8+ T cells sorted from blood, collected in a trial of the OX40 agonist ivuxolimab.

CDR3 DNA sequence: TGTGCCAGCAGCCTCCGCCATGGAGGCCCAGATACGCAGTATTTT. Translation gives CASSLRHGGPDTQYF. This chain uses TRBV7-6 with TRBJ2-3; tentatively, D is TRBD2 (5 bases). Between the trimmed V and J ends, which lost 5 bases and 4 bases, there was a span of 16 bases. Germline V CDR1 and CDR2: SGHVS, FNYEAQ. This CDR3 comprises 15 residues.